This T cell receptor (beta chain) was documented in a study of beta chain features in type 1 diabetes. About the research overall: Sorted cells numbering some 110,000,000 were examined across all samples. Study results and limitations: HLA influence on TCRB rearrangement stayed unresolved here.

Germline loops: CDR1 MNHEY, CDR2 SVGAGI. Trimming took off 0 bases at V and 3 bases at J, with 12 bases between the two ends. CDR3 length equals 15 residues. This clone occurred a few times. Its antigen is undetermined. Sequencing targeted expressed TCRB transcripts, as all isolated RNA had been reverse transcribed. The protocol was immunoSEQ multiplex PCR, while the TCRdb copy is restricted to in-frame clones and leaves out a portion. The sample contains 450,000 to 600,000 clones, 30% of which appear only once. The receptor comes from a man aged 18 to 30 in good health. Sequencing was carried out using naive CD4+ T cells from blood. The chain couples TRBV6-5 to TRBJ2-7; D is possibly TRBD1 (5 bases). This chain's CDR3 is CASSYSKYRGYEQYF. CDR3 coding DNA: TGTGCCAGCAGTTACTCGAAGTATAGGGGCTACGAGCAGTACTTC.